The rows below give T cell receptor beta chains drawn from one sample of a study of blood T cell repertoires in COVID-19. Generated by immunoSEQ multiplex PCR, the TCRdb table keeps only in-frame clones and is missing some. The sample includes under 250,000 clones, nearly 90% seen only once; the top ten take 3.5% to 4.5%. The sample consisted of PBMCs or T cells enriched from blood (not recorded which). The receptor source for this set is a woman between 25 and 40 years old with acute COVID-19. CDR3s include the opening cysteine and the closing phenylalanine or tryptophan. D genes are given only for firm matches. Clone size appears in some rows only: once, few, many, or a class for an expanded clone.

V: TRBV20-1
D: NA
size: NA
J: TRBJ1-2
CDR3: CSASLSGNYGYTF
DNA: TGCAGTGCTAGTTTGTCAGGGAACTATGGCTACACCTTC

V: TRBV7-9
D: NA
size: NA
J: TRBJ1-5
CDR3: CASSRSGDQPQHF
DNA: TGTGCCAGCAGCCGTTCCGGGGATCAGCCCCAGCATTTT

V: TRBV3-1/TRBV3-2
D: NA
size: NA
J: TRBJ1-6
CDR3: CASSQPGFWANSPLHF
DNA: TGTGCCAGCAGCCAACCAGGGTTCTGGGCTAATTCACCCCTCCACTTT

V: TRBV7-9
D: NA
size: NA
J: TRBJ1-4
CDR3: CASSQLRQGMQNEKLFF
DNA: TGTGCCAGCAGCCAATTGCGGCAGGGGATGCAAAATGAAAAACTGTTTTTT

V: TRBV6-5
D: NA
size: NA
J: TRBJ1-2
CDR3: CASSYSNSRGGGYTF
DNA: TGTGCCAGCAGTTACTCGAACAGTCGGGGAGGAGGCTACACCTTC

V: TRBV5-4
D: NA
size: NA
J: TRBJ1-2
CDR3: CASSLAPGGLYGYTF
DNA: TGTGCCAGCAGCTTGGCCCCCGGAGGATTATACGGCTACACCTTC

V: TRBV2
D: TRBD1
size: NA
J: TRBJ2-7
CDR3: CASSGWDRGDYEQYF
DNA: TGTGCCAGCAGTGGGTGGGACAGGGGTGACTACGAGCAGTACTTC

V: TRBV5-1
D: NA
size: NA
J: TRBJ2-7
CDR3: CASSPSVGGTHEQYF
DNA: TGCGCCAGCAGCCCGAGCGTAGGGGGAACCCACGAGCAGTACTTC

V: TRBV6-5
D: NA
size: NA
J: TRBJ1-4
CDR3: CASSPRVGWEKLFF
DNA: TGTGCCAGCAGTCCCCGGGTTGGGTGGGAAAAACTGTTTTTT

V: TRBV7-8
D: NA
size: once
J: TRBJ2-6
CDR3: CASSIPSGANVLTF
DNA: TGTGCCAGCAGTATTCCTTCTGGGGCCAACGTCCTGACTTTC

V: TRBV2
D: TRBD1
size: NA
J: TRBJ2-2
CDR3: CASIMGSGTGNTGELFF
DNA: TGTGCCAGCATTATGGGTTCCGGGACAGGAAACACCGGGGAGCTGTTTTTT

V: TRBV5-5
D: TRBD2
size: NA
J: TRBJ2-1
CDR3: CASSPGAGSHNEQFF
DNA: TGTGCCAGCAGCCCAGGAGCGGGGTCCCACAATGAGCAGTTCTTC

V: TRBV5-1
D: TRBD1
size: NA
J: TRBJ1-5
CDR3: CASSLGDSVGQPQHF
DNA: TGCGCCAGCAGCTTGGGGGACAGTGTTGGTCAGCCCCAGCATTTT

V: TRBV10-3
D: NA
size: NA
J: TRBJ2-1
CDR3: CAISADGEQFF
DNA: TGTGCCATCAGTGCAGATGGTGAGCAGTTCTTC

V: TRBV20-1
D: TRBD1
size: NA
J: TRBJ2-7
CDR3: CSASSPGTGNPYEQYF
DNA: TGCAGTGCTAGTTCACCTGGGACAGGGAACCCCTACGAGCAGTACTTC

V: TRBV5-1
D: TRBD2
size: NA
J: TRBJ2-7
CDR3: CASSFSPSGGTSSYEQYF
DNA: TGCGCCAGCAGCTTCTCGCCTAGCGGGGGAACGAGCTCCTACGAGCAGTACTTC

V: TRBV6-1
D: TRBD1
size: NA
J: TRBJ2-3
CDR3: CASSEWDRPSTDTQYF
DNA: TGTGCCAGCAGTGAATGGGACAGGCCTAGCACAGATACGCAGTATTTT

V: TRBV10-2
D: NA
size: once
J: TRBJ1-4
CDR3: CASGQGMGEKLFF
DNA: TGCGCCTCCGGCCAGGGGATGGGTGAAAAACTGTTTTTT

V: TRBV7-9
D: NA
size: NA
J: TRBJ1-2
CDR3: CASTEGSQGGVYGYTF
DNA: TGTGCCAGCACCGAGGGGTCACAGGGAGGGGTGTATGGCTACACCTTC

V: TRBV9
D: NA
size: NA
J: TRBJ2-7
CDR3: CASSVDTGSYEQYF
DNA: TGTGCCAGCAGCGTAGATACAGGATCCTACGAGCAGTACTTC

V: TRBV28
D: TRBD1
size: NA
J: TRBJ1-4
CDR3: CASTRQGQSQNEKLFF
DNA: TGTGCCAGCACCAGACAGGGACAATCTCAGAATGAAAAACTGTTTTTT

V: TRBV12-5
D: TRBD1
size: NA
J: TRBJ1-2
CDR3: CASGGDSPNYGYTF
DNA: TGTGCTAGTGGCGGGGACAGCCCTAACTATGGCTACACCTTC

V: TRBV19
D: TRBD1
size: NA
J: TRBJ2-1
CDR3: CASSSAGTGIGDEQFF
DNA: TGTGCCAGTAGCTCAGCCGGGACAGGGATTGGCGATGAGCAGTTCTTC

V: TRBV5-5
D: TRBD2
size: NA
J: TRBJ2-7
CDR3: CASSLRGEDYEQYF
DNA: TGTGCCAGCAGCTTGCGGGGGGAAGACTACGAGCAGTACTTC

V: TRBV4-1
D: NA
size: few
J: TRBJ1-5
CDR3: CASSHRGAGQPQHF
DNA: TGCGCCAGCAGTCACCGGGGGGCCGGACAGCCCCAGCATTTT

V: TRBV2
D: NA
size: NA
J: TRBJ1-5
CDR3: CASRGGRASNQPQHF
DNA: TGTGCCAGCAGGGGGGGAAGGGCTAGCAATCAGCCCCAGCATTTT

V: TRBV7-2
D: TRBD1
size: NA
J: TRBJ2-5
CDR3: CASSIYRGRETQYF
DNA: TGTGCCAGCAGCATCTACAGGGGGCGCGAGACCCAGTACTTC

V: TRBV14
D: TRBD2
size: NA
J: TRBJ2-1
CDR3: CASSQEVAGGRDNEQFF
DNA: TGTGCCAGCAGCCAAGAGGTAGCGGGGGGCCGCGACAATGAGCAGTTCTTC

V: TRBV5-1
D: NA
size: NA
J: TRBJ2-3
CDR3: CASSPVDSSTDTQYF
DNA: TGCGCCAGCAGCCCGGTGGACAGTAGCACAGATACGCAGTATTTT

V: TRBV10-1
D: NA
size: NA
J: TRBJ2-3
CDR3: CASSSSTDTQYF
DNA: TGCGCCAGCAGTTCAAGCACAGATACGCAGTATTTT

V: TRBV5-8
D: TRBD2
size: NA
J: TRBJ2-3
CDR3: CASSVTSGGPDTQYF
DNA: TGTGCCAGCAGCGTGACTAGCGGGGGCCCAGATACGCAGTATTTT

V: TRBV19
D: TRBD1
size: NA
J: TRBJ1-2
CDR3: CASTIPRGQGAVGYTF
DNA: TGTGCCAGTACCATCCCCCGGGGGCAGGGGGCTGTTGGCTACACCTTC

V: TRBV7-9
D: NA
size: NA
J: TRBJ1-6
CDR3: CASRSDGGRNSPLHF
DNA: TGTGCCAGCAGGTCGGACGGTGGGAGGAATTCACCCCTCCACTTT

V: TRBV14
D: NA
size: NA
J: TRBJ1-6
CDR3: CASSPRGSSPLHF
DNA: TGTGCCAGCAGCCCCAGGGGATCTTCACCCCTCCACTTT

V: TRBV16
D: NA
size: NA
J: TRBJ1-1
CDR3: CAVQRGWDTEAFF
DNA: TGTGCCGTACAGAGAGGGTGGGACACTGAAGCTTTCTTT

V: TRBV19
D: NA
size: NA
J: TRBJ1-5
CDR3: CASRQGHYSNQPQHF
DNA: TGTGCCAGTAGGCAGGGTCACTATAGCAATCAGCCCCAGCATTTT

V: TRBV6-5
D: NA
size: once
J: TRBJ1-2
CDR3: CASSYSEVGGKGYTF
DNA: TGTGCCAGCAGTTACAGCGAAGTTGGAGGGAAGGGCTACACCTTC

V: TRBV27
D: NA
size: NA
J: TRBJ1-2
CDR3: CASSLIQGYGYTF
DNA: TGTGCCAGCAGTTTAATTCAGGGGTATGGCTACACCTTC

V: TRBV9
D: TRBD2
size: NA
J: TRBJ2-3
CDR3: CASSVGLAGGEDTQYF
DNA: TGTGCCAGCAGCGTAGGGCTAGCGGGGGGGGAAGATACGCAGTATTTT

V: TRBV4-2
D: TRBD1
size: NA
J: TRBJ2-5
CDR3: CASSLGTEETQYF
DNA: TGTGCCAGCAGCCTTGGGACAGAAGAGACCCAGTACTTC

V: TRBV7-8
D: NA
size: NA
J: TRBJ1-5
CDR3: CASSLSARVNQPQHF
DNA: TGTGCCAGCAGCTTATCCGCACGGGTTAATCAGCCCCAGCATTTT

V: TRBV27
D: NA
size: once
J: TRBJ2-2
CDR3: CASSPPGVYTGELFF
DNA: TGTGCCAGCAGCCCTCCCGGGGTATACACCGGGGAGCTGTTTTTT

V: TRBV4-3
D: TRBD1
size: few
J: TRBJ2-7
CDR3: CASSQEVPGTGGYEQYF
DNA: TGCGCCAGCAGCCAAGAAGTACCGGGGACAGGGGGGTACGAGCAGTACTTC

V: TRBV11-2
D: NA
size: NA
J: TRBJ2-3
CDR3: CASSSWMGGDTQYF
DNA: TGTGCCAGCAGCTCATGGATGGGGGGAGATACGCAGTATTTT

V: TRBV7-8
D: NA
size: once
J: TRBJ2-5
CDR3: CASRGTSEQETQYF
DNA: TGTGCCAGCAGGGGGACATCCGAACAAGAGACCCAGTACTTC

V: TRBV29-1
D: NA
size: once
J: TRBJ2-7
CDR3: CSVDGGADEQYF
DNA: TGCAGCGTTGATGGGGGGGCCGACGAGCAGTACTTC